This T cell receptor (beta chain) appears in the sequencing data of a study of beta chain features in type 1 diabetes. Whole-study findings and limits: Shortening of TCRB CDR3s, moderate but significant, appeared in all four CD4+ subsets of Type 1 diabetes patients. Patients and controls would be equally affected if PCR favored shorter templates. The influence of HLA type on TCRB rearrangement stayed undetermined.

cDNA synthesis used the whole RNA isolate, giving expressed TCRB sequences. Profiled with immunoSEQ multiplex PCR; TCRdb holds only in-frame clones, not every one. The table shows 20,000 to 25,000 clones, with around 68% occurring only once. A remark on this clone: Antigen unknown.

The V end was cut by 5 bases, the J end by 2 bases, with 15 bases between. The CDR3 is 15 amino acids. CDR1 is MNHNS, CDR2 SASEGT, per germline. CD4+ cells of the naive, central memory, regulatory and stem cell-like memory types were sorted via CD45RO/CCR7/CD25/CD127/CD95/CD27. V is TRBV6-1 and J is TRBJ2-5, with D possibly TRBD1 on 6 matching bases. The source material was stem cell memory CD4+ T cells from blood. The clonotype was recovered from a woman between 35 and 50 years old with type 1 diabetes. CDR3 region: CASSSGGQLQETQYF. CDR3 nucleotide sequence: TGTGCCAGCAGTTCTGGAGGACAGTTACAAGAGACCCAGTACTTC.